Below, one T cell receptor beta chain is given with its context. The target of this receptor is not known. Within one base of it there is no much larger clone, and no base qualities were kept. Participants in the prospective study were aged 18 to 89 years, lived in more than 20 United States geographic areas, and enrolled through a virtual design. Cohort assignment in the prospective study relied on participant-reported clinical history from a screening survey and a study questionnaire. Recovered participants in ImmuneRACE Cohort 3 were defined as having two consecutive negative NP/OP PCR tests, clearance from a healthcare professional, or resolution of symptoms. Each participant in the prospective study had whole blood, serum and a nasopharyngeal or oropharyngeal swab collected by mobile phlebotomists. Additional blood draws and questionnaires over a 2-month period could optionally be provided by prospective study participants. Before DNA extraction, prospective study blood samples were shipped either frozen or at room temperature.

TCRbeta CDR3 regions were amplified from genomic DNA by means of the immunoSEQ Assay, a bias-controlled multiplex PCR. As for the authors' bioinformatics: Nucleated cell counts per sample were estimated from amplification of reference gene primers within the assay. To quantify the absolute abundance of each unique TCRbeta CDR3 rearrangement, sequence reads were collapsed and filtered. For each sample, productive Simpson clonality was calculated as the square root of Simpson's diversity index over productive rearrangements. TCRdb mirrors the immuneACCESS table, restricted to in-frame sequences. Some clones are absent from its copies; in checked studies, under half trace to an unresolved V gene, and the reason for the others is unknown. For V, J and clone size, that table is used; D and trimming come from the DNA. The sample table records about 140,000 clones; approximately 79% of these occur just once. Around 2.9% of the sample belongs to the ten largest clones.

The data derive from a study of blood T cell repertoires in COVID-19 (dated by TCRdb to 2020 to 2022). For the study in its entirety: Samples from collaborators originated in the United States, Italy and Spain and spanned both the acute and convalescent phases of COVID-19. The material from the prospective study consisted of cDNA or gDNA derived from T cells, B-cell-depleted T cells, or PBMCs. Subjects who had been exposed to COVID-19, were actively infected with it, or had recovered from it provided the deeply sampled blood TCRbeta repertoires that made up the dataset. The repertoires were made available in a free public database intended to serve as a resource for research on the immune response to SARS-CoV-2. Samples came from the ongoing ImmuneRACE study (first 160 participants) plus 1,254 subjects from 6 global collaborators. Sample metadata almost always included a de-identified subject ID, COVID-19 status, age in years and sex. Where available, HLA class I and class II types were taken from metadata supplied by the sample provider and were not determined by assay-based typing. Overall study outcomes, separate from this receptor: The amount of clinical and demographic metadata varied by source and participant and was provided uncurated.

The CDR3 holds 15 amino acids from the cysteine to the phenylalanine. Only the CDR3 region is kept as DNA, spanning 45 bases read in frame from base 1. CDR1 ENHRY and CDR2 SYGVKD are derived from the germline V gene. V is clipped by 2 bases and J by 7 bases, and the sequence between their germline boundaries is 17 bases long. Material: PBMCs or T cells enriched from blood (not recorded which). The chain is encoded by TRBV10-3 joined to TRBJ1-1, and TRBD1 may be the D gene, going by 5 matching bases. This TCR derives from a woman between 50 and 59 years old who had recovered from COVID-19. For the CDR3, the sequence is CAISEVGSPGIEAFF. The base sequence is TGTGCCATCAGTGAGGTGGGCAGCCCAGGGATTGAAGCTTTCTTT.